Sequencing of this T cell receptor beta chain was carried out in a study of beta chain features in type 1 diabetes (dated by TCRdb to the late 2010s). About the investigation overall: Mean age, gender distribution, total cell number and subset yield did not differ between patients and healthy donors. In the study, TCRB repertoires of sorted circulating CD4+ T cell subsets from recently diagnosed type 1 diabetes patients were compared with those of matched healthy donors. Regulatory and stem cell-like memory subsets were isolated from only 8 patients and roughly eight healthy donors, whereas naive and central memory subsets came from all 28 donors. Across all samples, some 110,000,000 sorted cells were examined, and cell number per subset correlated strongly with RNA yield. What the research found in general, with its limitations: Because cDNA was sequenced instead of genomic DNA, highly expressing activated cells could be over-represented, though the groups showed no difference in activation or CD3 levels. Because the HLA sub-analyses included only small numbers of individuals, any influence of HLA type on TCRB rearrangement was left unresolved. At VDJ recombination sites, type 1 diabetes patients had fewer insertions and more deleted nucleotides, which implies abnormalities in thymic rearrangement. Type 1 diabetes patients showed a moderate but significant shortening of TCRB CDR3 length in all four CD4+ subsets. Naive, central memory and regulatory TCRB repertoires appeared to be more alike among patients than among healthy donors. PCR may preferentially amplify shorter templates, but because patient and control samples were amplified and corrected together, any resulting skew would affect both groups equally.

The entire amount of isolated RNA was reverse transcribed using the High Capacity cDNA Reverse Transcription Kit, so the sequenced TCRB transcripts were expressed ones. Stem cell-like memory T cell samples underwent survey-depth immunoSEQ sequencing, averaging approximately 920,000 total reads per sample. Sorted cells were lysed in RLT buffer, and RNA was extracted using DNase-treated RNeasy Micro or Mini kits according to cell number. Each cell subset was processed on its own to prevent cross-contamination, while patient and healthy donor samples were processed together. The immunoSEQ multiplex PCR was used to amplify TCRB sequences from cDNA, yielding 87-bp fragments that span the CDR3 region. Sequencing of the amplicons was performed on the Illumina HiSeq platform. The original pipeline was this. Synthetic template baselines were used to correct PCR bias computationally, reads within Hamming distance 2 were collapsed, and singletons that could not be merged were discarded. Reads were aligned against IMGT so that V, D and J genes, CDR3 length and insertions or deletions at six rearrangement sites could be assigned. Within each subset, clonotype counts were normalized to sorted cell number, after which true diversity and Gini coefficients were computed with the tcR R package. Repertoire sharing was quantified using the overlap coefficient calculated on TCRB nucleotide sequences. TCRdb re-hosts the immuneACCESS table, in-frame sequences only. Its copies lack some clones; in the studies checked, an unresolved V gene accounts for under half of them, and the cause for the rest is not known. That table furnishes V, J and clone size, whereas the DNA furnished D and trimming. Within this sample are more than 85,000 clones, with less than 40% of them counted one time only. Clones ranked in the top ten supply 0.065% of the sample.

For this clone: No antigen is known for it. No base qualities exist here, and no much larger clone lies one base off it.

V is trimmed back by 0 bases and J by 7 bases, and the junction contains 9 bases that no gene match accounts for. Taken from cysteine to phenylalanine, the CDR3 has 15 residues. Only the CDR3 DNA is retained, 45 bases long and in frame from the first base. Based on the germline V gene, the CDR1 and CDR2 sequences are SGHRS and YFSETQ. Each donor gave one peripheral blood draw, averaging around 0.11 L, which was collected into heparinised tubes. A BD FACSAria II was used to sort naive, central memory, regulatory and stem cell-like memory CD4+ T cells with a panel that included CD45RO, CCR7, CD25, CD127, CD95 and CD27. Purity was above 98% for every sorted population. Right away, PBMCs were isolated by Lymphoprep density gradient centrifugation and were stained directly, with no culture step. Samples were stained and sorted in pairs, with one healthy donor and one patient per experiment, so that batch effects were minimized.

Recombination joined TRBV5-1 with TRBJ2-7; 8 junctional bases match TRBD1. Sequenced sample: stem cell memory CD4+ T cells from blood. The label giving this sample's cell subset or site can be read as: stem cell-like memory CD4+ T cells. This receptor was taken from a young woman in good health. The CDR3 protein is CASSLAGQGRREQYF. At the DNA level, the sequence is TGCGCCAGCAGCTTGGCTGGACAGGGCAGGAGGGAGCAGTACTTC.